This T cell receptor (beta chain) appears in the sequencing data of a study of cytomegalovirus exposure and HLA in healthy donors. The J segment lost 6 bases and the V segment lost 1 base, leaving 8 bases of the junction unmatched. Germline V gene data show CDR1 as LNHNV and CDR2 as YYDKDF (reference sequence). The CDR3 runs 15 residues. Profiling relied on immunoSEQ multiplex PCR, and the TCRdb table lists in-frame clones only, not all of them. The sample has 130,000 to 150,000 clones; about 87% are singletons. The specimen sequenced was PBMCs. The chain is built from TRBV15 and TRBJ2-7; 8 bases are shared with TRBD1. The clonotype was recovered from a man aged 18 to 30 in good health and CMV-seropositive. The CDR3: CATSRAQGETSEQYF. CDR3 DNA: TGTGCCACCAGCAGAGCACAGGGGGAGACCTCCGAGCAGTACTTC.